The next 31 T cell receptor beta chains were all read from a single sample in a study of somatic mutations in cytotoxic T cells in rheumatoid arthritis. Produced via immunoSEQ multiplex PCR; TCRdb's table is partial and in-frame only. The data contain approximately 18,000 clones, roughly 87% of them singletons. The sample consisted of CD8+ T cells sorted from blood. These receptors came from an adult with rheumatoid arthritis.

The CDR3 sequence is CASSHPGQLAFF. CDR3 DNA: TGTGCCAGCAGCCACCCGGGACAGTTAGCTTTCTTT. This sequence joins TRBV14 and TRBJ1-1; 7 bases line up with TRBD1. Germline CDR1 reads SGHDN; CDR2 reads FVKESK. The CDR3 spans 12 residues. V lost 3 bases, J lost 10 bases, and 5 bases stayed unmatched.

The V and J genes are TRBV27 and TRBJ2-7; D not certain. CDR3 length: 15 residues. In germline, CDR1 is MNHEY, CDR2 SMNVEV (reference sequence). Between the trimmed V and J ends, which lost 0 bases and 3 bases, there was a span of 12 bases. The CDR3 region has the DNA TGTGCCAGCAGTTTATCGTCACATTCCCTCTACGAGCAGTACTTC. As protein: CASSLSSHSLYEQYF.

V is TRBV6-5 and J is TRBJ1-1; weak D call: TRBD1 (5 bases). Germline V gene lookup returns CDR1 MNHEY and CDR2 SVGAGI. The length of the CDR3 is 15 residues. V was trimmed by 6 bases and J by 1 base, leaving 15 bases between them. The CDR3 DNA reads as TGTGCCAGCAGCTCAGGGAAATACGGGAACACTGAAGCTTTCTTT. Translated, it gives CASSSGKYGNTEAFF.

The chain couples TRBV4-2 to TRBJ1-3; D uncertain. V was pared by 0 bases and J by 0 bases, with 12 bases between. Per germline, CDR1 LGHNA and CDR2 YNFKEQ. This CDR3 region has 17 residues. The CDR3 spells CASSQDPPGNSGNTIYF. DNA for the CDR3: TGTGCCAGCAGCCAAGATCCGCCGGGTAACTCTGGAAACACCATATATTTT.

V gene TRBV29-1 combines with J gene TRBJ2-7; TRBD1 agrees at 7 bases. The ends lost 7 bases at V and 0 bases at J; junction bases unmatched: 12. The CDR3 is made up of 15 amino acids. Germline CDR1 reads SQVTM; CDR2 reads ANQGSEA. CDR3: CSGMFLDRASYEQYF. The CDR3 DNA reads as TGCAGCGGAATGTTCCTAGACAGGGCCTCCTACGAGCAGTACTTC.

The CDR3 protein is CASSGGTGGSADTQYF. The CDR3 nucleotides are TGTGCCAGCAGTGGGGGGACAGGGGGCAGCGCAGATACGCAGTATTTT. The rearrangement links TRBV6-4 to TRBJ2-3; 12 nucleotides align to TRBD1. The CDR3 covers 16 residues. Germline lookup yields CDR1 MRHNA and CDR2 SNTAGT. V shed 4 bases, J shed 4 bases, and the junction held 6 bases outside the gene matches.

The genes are TRBV5-1 and TRBJ2-7, with 7 positions matching TRBD2. The CDR3 consists of 15 residues. Germline V gene data show CDR1 as SGHRS and CDR2 as YFSETQ. V shed 1 base and J 2 bases; nucleotides not matched to a gene: 6. For the CDR3, the DNA is TGCGCCAGCAGCTTGACCCGGGACTACCCCTACGAGCAGTACTTC. Translating gives CASSLTRDYPYEQYF.

The chain uses TRBV5-1 and TRBJ1-3; 7 bases line up with TRBD1. Germline values: CDR1 SGHRS, CDR2 YFSETQ. The CDR3 sequence is 13 residues long. Losses at the gene ends were 3 bases for V and 4 bases for J; bases not matched to a gene: 1. CDR3 amino acids: CASSWDRGNTIYF. The DNA of the CDR3 is TGCGCCAGCAGCTGGGACAGAGGAAACACCATATATTTT.

DNA of the CDR3: TGTGCCAGCAGCCCATGGGACAGGGGGCAAGAGACCCAGTACTTC. This sequence encodes CASSPWDRGQETQYF. J is TRBJ2-5 and V is TRBV14, with 11 bases fitting TRBD1. There are 15 residues in the CDR3. J lost 2 bases, V lost 4 bases, and 3 bases had no gene match. Germline V gene sequence: CDR1 SGHDN, CDR2 FVKESK.

The V call is TRBV7-2, the J call TRBJ2-7; D gene ambiguous. Trimming cost V 5 bases and J 2 bases, with 16 bases left between them. CDR3 length: 15 amino acids. Germline CDR1 reads SGHTA; CDR2 reads FQGNSA. CDR3 nucleotides: TGTGCCAGCAGCGCCCAGAGAACATCTACCTACGAGCAGTACTTC. It specifies CASSAQRTSTYEQYF.

In DNA form, the CDR3 reads TGCGCCAGCAGTGAGTATCGAGGTAGCGGGAGGCGGAATGAGCAGTTCTTC. Translation gives CASSEYRGSGRRNEQFF. The V call is TRBV10-1, the J call TRBJ2-1; 10 nucleotides align to TRBD2. This CDR3 comprises 17 residues. Trimming removed 1 base from V and 7 bases from J; junction bases left unmatched: 10. Germline CDR1 WNHNN, CDR2 SYGVQD (reference sequence).

The V call is TRBV7-2, the J call TRBJ2-2; no clear D gene. The CDR3 is made up of 15 amino acids. V dropped 3 bases and J dropped 0 bases, with 8 bases sitting between them. CDR1 SGHTA and CDR2 FQGNSA come from the germline V gene. The CDR3 bases are TGTGCCAGCAGCTTGGATGGAGCGAACACCGGGGAGCTGTTTTTT. It is translated as CASSLDGANTGELFF.

The gene calls are TRBV5-1 and TRBJ2-1; TRBD2 matches at 9 bases. CDR3 length: 17 amino acids. Germline V lookup: CDR1 SGHRS, CDR2 YFSETQ. With V trimmed by 1 base and J by 0 bases, 5 bases remained unmatched. The CDR3 region has the DNA TGCGCCAGCAGCTTGAGGGCTAGCGGGGACTCCTACAATGAGCAGTTCTTC. This gives the protein CASSLRASGDSYNEQFF.

The chain carries TRBV7-9 and TRBJ1-2; TRBD1 agrees at 7 bases. Losses at the gene ends were 2 bases for V and 4 bases for J; bases not matched to a gene: 19. The V gene's germline CDR1 is SEHNR and CDR2 FQNEAQ (reference sequence). This CDR3 spans 19 amino acids. This chain's CDR3 is CASSLSTEPPTGVFYGYTF. The CDR3 nucleotides are TGTGCCAGCAGCTTATCCACCGAACCTCCAACAGGGGTTTTCTATGGCTACACCTTC.

This rearrangement joins TRBV25-1 to TRBJ2-7; TRBD1 matches 9 bases. The V and J ends lost 8 bases and 6 bases, in that order; junction bases with no gene match: 2. CDR1 and CDR2 from the germline V gene are MGHDK and SYGVNS. The CDR3 runs 11 residues. CDR3 sequence: CASLQGAEQYF. The CDR3 coding sequence is TGTGCCAGCCTACAGGGGGCCGAGCAGTACTTC.

The rearrangement links TRBV19 to TRBJ1-1; perhaps TRBD1 as D (5 bases). The CDR3 sequence is 15 residues long. The V gene lost 4 bases and the J gene lost 1 base, with 13 bases spanning the gap. The germline CDR1 and CDR2 sequences are LNHDA and SQIVND (reference sequence). The CDR3 bases are TGTGCCAGTAGTACCCCCGGACACCAGAACACTGAAGCTTTCTTT. Encoded protein: CASSTPGHQNTEAFF.

The rearrangement uses TRBV23-1 and TRBJ2-4; no clear D. TRBV23-1 is an ORF, with its function uncertain. V was pared by 4 bases and J by 0 bases, with 13 bases between. This CDR3 has 16 residues. Here the CDR3 DNA reads TGCGCCAGCAGTCCGGGTTTTAGACTAGCCAAAAACATTCAGTACTTC. Translating it yields CASSPGFRLAKNIQYF.

The chain employs TRBV21-1 and TRBJ1-1. TRBV21-1 is listed as a pseudogene. The CDR3 loop spans 16 amino acids. For the CDR3, the DNA is TGTGCCAGCAGCAAAGCAAAATGGAGTCTGAACACTGAAGCTTTCTTT. Translated: CASSKAKWSLNTEAFF.

This clone was found a few times. The chain carries TRBV9 and TRBJ1-1, with 8 bases identical to TRBD1. J gave up 5 bases and V 0 bases, and 6 bases lay outside the gene matches. CDR3 length: 15 amino acids. Looked up from germline, CDR1 is SGDLS and CDR2 is YYNGEE. The CDR3 nucleotides read TGTGCCAGCAGCGTAGTGGGGACAGGAACTACTGAAGCTTTCTTT. It is translated as CASSVVGTGTTEAFF.

J is TRBJ1-5 and V is TRBV9; D perhaps matches TRBD1 (5 bases). Trimming removed 0 bases at V and 2 bases at J, with 9 bases between. Germline V gene lookup returns CDR1 SGDLS and CDR2 YYNGEE. The CDR3 is made up of 15 amino acids. CDR3 nucleotides: TGTGCCAGCAGCGTAGATGGGGGGGGCAATCAGCCCCAGCATTTT. Translated: CASSVDGGGNQPQHF.

The V call is TRBV27, the J call TRBJ1-1, with D hard to call. CDR1 is MNHEY and CDR2 is SMNVEV in the germline V gene (reference sequence). The CDR3 covers 13 residues. The V end lost 4 bases, the J end lost 2 bases, and 8 bases lay between the germline ends. CDR3 sequence reads: CASSSFLNTEAFF. Written as DNA, the CDR3 is TGTGCCAGCAGTTCCTTTCTTAACACTGAAGCTTTCTTT.

This chain links TRBV7-9 with TRBJ2-1; a weak D match, TRBD1 (5 bases). Trimming pared 1 base from V and 5 bases from J, leaving 12 bases between. From germline, CDR1 is SEHNR and CDR2 FQNEAQ (reference sequence). This CDR3 comprises 15 residues. The CDR3 sequence is CASSLGREGDNEQFF. Written as DNA, the CDR3 is TGTGCCAGCAGCTTAGGCAGGGAAGGAGACAATGAGCAGTTCTTC. The full variable domain, its missing parts supplied by reference TRBV7-9 and TRBJ2-1, is DTGVSQNPRHKITKRGQNVTFRCDPISEHNRLYWYRQTLGQGPEFLTYFQNEAQLEKSRLLSDRFSAERPKGSFSTLEIQRTEQGDSAMYLCASSLGREGDNEQFFGPGTRLTVL.

The V gene is TRBV27, the J gene TRBJ1-2, with 9 nucleotides matching TRBD1. Germline CDR1 reads MNHEY; CDR2 reads SMNVEV (reference sequence). After removal of 5 bases from V and 7 bases from J, the junction contained 11 bases not matched to a gene. The length of the CDR3 is 15 residues. CDR3 residues: CASSPPGQGSGGYTF. CDR3 DNA sequence: TGTGCCAGCAGTCCTCCGGGACAGGGTAGCGGTGGCTACACCTTC.

The chain joins TRBV29-1 to TRBJ1-1; no definite D call. Germline CDR1 and CDR2: SQVTM and ANQGSEA. V dropped 0 bases and J dropped 0 bases, with 23 bases sitting between them. This CDR3 region has 19 residues. CDR3 protein: CSVEDLRWTDQRMNTEAFF. Here the CDR3 DNA reads TGCAGCGTTGAAGATCTTCGTTGGACGGACCAAAGGATGAACACTGAAGCTTTCTTT.

As for this clone: Different DNA sequences within this sample yield the same CDR3. This chain uses TRBV5-6 with TRBJ2-7; D is ambiguous. The CDR3 sequence is 13 residues long. The V gene's germline CDR1 is SGHDT and CDR2 YYEEEE. The germline V and J ends were trimmed by 1 base and 3 bases, with 8 bases remaining between them. The CDR3 sequence is CASSLWLSYEQYF. CDR3 sequence (DNA): TGTGCCAGCAGCTTGTGGCTCAGCTACGAGCAGTACTTC.

V usage is TRBV4-3 and J usage is TRBJ2-7; TRBD2 matches at 7 bases. Germline V gene data show CDR1 as LGHNA and CDR2 as YSLEER. Trimming took 4 bases from V and 4 from J; bases not matched to a gene: 7. This CDR3 contains 14 residues. The CDR3 here is CASSPGEGGYEQYF. The CDR3, as DNA: TGCGCCAGCAGCCCCGGGGAGGGTGGGTACGAGCAGTACTTC.

This clone was seen a handful of times. J is TRBJ1-1 and V is TRBV6-5, with 9 bases aligning to TRBD1. The V gene end was trimmed by 6 bases and the J gene end by 4 bases; junction bases not matched to a gene: 3. CDR1 is MNHEY and CDR2 is SVGAGI in the germline V gene. The CDR3 has 13 amino acids. CDR3 region: CASSDRGTTEAFF. The CDR3 DNA reads TGTGCCAGCAGCGACAGGGGGACCACTGAAGCTTTCTTT.

This chain joins TRBV28 and TRBJ2-1; possibly TRBD2 for D (5 bases). V shed 2 bases and J shed 9 bases, with 8 bases lying between them. Germline CDR1 is MDHEN and CDR2 is SYDVKM. The CDR3 consists of 12 residues. The CDR3: CASSLLATEQFF. In DNA, the CDR3 is TGTGCCAGCAGTTTACTAGCAACTGAGCAGTTCTTC.

This rearrangement joins TRBV5-6 to TRBJ2-7; no firm D call. Trimming stripped 0 bases from V and 6 bases from J, with 4 bases between. Germline assignment: CDR1 SGHDT and CDR2 YYEEEE. The CDR3 extends over 11 amino acids. This CDR3 is CASSLGAEQYF. CDR3 DNA: TGTGCCAGCAGCTTGGGGGCCGAGCAGTACTTC. Full variable domain (missing parts from reference TRBV5-6 and TRBJ2-7): DAGVTQSPTHLIKTRGQQVTLRCSPKSGHDTVSWYQQALGQGPQFIFQYYEEEERQRGNFPDRFSGHQFPNYSSELNVNALLLGDSALYLCASSLGAEQYFGPGTRLTVT.

The CDR3 nucleotides read TGTGCCAGCAGTTCGAGGACGGGGAACACTGAAGCTTTCTTT. Protein product: CASSSRTGNTEAFF. The chain joins TRBV6-1 to TRBJ1-1, with D hard to call. CDR3 length: 14 residues. Germline CDR1 and CDR2: MNHNS and SASEGT. Trimming stripped 5 bases from V and 1 base from J, with 11 bases between.

This rearrangement joins TRBV7-9 to TRBJ2-7; TRBD2 might be the D (6 bases). The germline gives CDR1 SEHNR, CDR2 FQNEAQ (reference sequence). This CDR3 region has 14 residues. Trimming left V 3 bases short and J 2 bases short, with 11 bases between. The CDR3: CASSFGGNPYEQYF. The CDR3 bases are TGTGCCAGCAGCTTTGGGGGGAACCCCTACGAGCAGTACTTC. The variable domain in full, with the rest retrieved from reference TRBV7-9 and TRBJ2-7, is DTGVSQNPRHKITKRGQNVTFRCDPISEHNRLYWYRQTLGQGPEFLTYFQNEAQLEKSRLLSDRFSAERPKGSFSTLEIQRTEQGDSAMYLCASSFGGNPYEQYFGPGTRLTVT.